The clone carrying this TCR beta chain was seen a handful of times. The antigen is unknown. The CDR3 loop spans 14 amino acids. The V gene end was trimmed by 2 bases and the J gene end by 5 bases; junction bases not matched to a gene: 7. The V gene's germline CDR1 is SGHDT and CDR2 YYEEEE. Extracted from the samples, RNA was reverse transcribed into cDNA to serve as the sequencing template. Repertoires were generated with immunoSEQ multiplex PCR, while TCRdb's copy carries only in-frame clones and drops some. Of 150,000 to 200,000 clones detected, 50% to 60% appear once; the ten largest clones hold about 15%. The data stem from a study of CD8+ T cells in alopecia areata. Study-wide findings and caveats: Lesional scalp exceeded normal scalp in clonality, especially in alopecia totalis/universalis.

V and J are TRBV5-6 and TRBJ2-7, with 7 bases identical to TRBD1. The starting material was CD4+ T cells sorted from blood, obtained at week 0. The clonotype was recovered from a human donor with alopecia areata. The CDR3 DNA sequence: TGTGCCAGCAGCTTACTGACAGGGTTGAACGAGCAGTACTTC. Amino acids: CASSLLTGLNEQYF.